This TCR beta chain was identified during a study of T cell responses to AZD1222 COVID-19 vaccine. The method was immunoSEQ multiplex PCR; TCRdb's version includes in-frame clones alone and lacks a portion of them. Among some 150,000 clones listed, just over 90% were seen once. After removal of 3 bases from V and 6 bases from J, the junction contained 12 bases not matched to a gene. Germline assignment: CDR1 SGDLS and CDR2 YYNGEE. The CDR3 extends over 15 amino acids. This clone was picked up one time. Its matching antigen is unknown. Notes on the study in general: There were mostly white British donors and more females than males, and clonal diversity was possibly underestimated.

V usage is TRBV9 and J usage is TRBJ2-7, with 7 bases that match TRBD1. The TCR was taken from an adult in good health. This material consisted of peripheral blood, taken on day 0 of AZD1222 vaccination. The CDR3 nucleotides are TGTGCCAGCAGCGGAGTTTTAGGACAGGTAAGCGAGCAGTACTTC. Amino acid sequence: CASSGVLGQVSEQYF.